The 25 T cell receptor beta chains reported below all come from one sample, sequenced in a study of T cell changes during pregnancy in multiple sclerosis. Here immunoSEQ multiplex PCR was the method, and the copy in TCRdb shows in-frame clones only, minus some. The sample shows about 100,000 clones, over 80% of them seen only once. This specimen was peripheral blood, taken after pregnancy. The receptors here all came from a female donor with multiple sclerosis, enrolled in a pregnancy study.

The genes are TRBV11-3 and TRBJ1-3, with no clear D. In germline, CDR1 is SGHNT, CDR2 YENEEA. V lost 3 bases and J lost 1, with 16 bases in between. The CDR3 has 17 residues. CDR3 residues: CASSLKLRPGSGNTIYF. In DNA, the CDR3 is TGTGCCAGCAGCTTGAAGCTACGGCCCGGGTCTGGAAACACCATATATTTT.

The chain uses TRBV11-2 and TRBJ2-1; no firm D call. The V end was cut by 5 bases, the J end by 9 bases, with 17 bases between. The CDR3 is made up of 14 amino acids. Germline V gene sequence: CDR1 SGHAT, CDR2 FQNNGV. CDR3 loop: CASSIFFQTGEQFF. CDR3 DNA sequence: TGTGCCAGCAGCATTTTTTTCCAGACGGGTGAGCAGTTCTTC.

This chain joins TRBV2 and TRBJ1-2, with 10 bases lining up with TRBD1. Germline values: CDR1 SNHLY, CDR2 FYNNEI. CDR3 size: 15 residues. V was pared by 9 bases and J by 4 bases, with 11 bases of the junction left unmatched. Here the CDR3 DNA reads TGTGCCAGTACCGGGACAGGGGTTTTAGGCTATGGCTACACCTTC. Amino acids: CASTGTGVLGYGYTF. The variable domain in full, with the rest retrieved from reference TRBV2 and TRBJ1-2, is EPEVTQTPSHQVTQMGQEVILRCVPISNHLYFYWYRQILGQKVEFLVSFYNNEISEKSEIFDDQFSVERPDGSNFTLKIRSTKLEDSAMYFCASTGTGVLGYGYTFGSGTRLTVV.

This chain connects TRBV5-5 to TRBJ1-2, with D maybe TRBD1 (5 bases). Trimming pared 5 bases from V and 1 base from J, leaving 15 bases between. This CDR3 has 15 amino acids. Germline CDR1 SGHKS, CDR2 YYEKEE (reference sequence). For the CDR3, the DNA is TGTGCCAGCAGTCCAACACCGGACATTAACTATGGCTACACCTTC. Its protein is CASSPTPDINYGYTF.

The rearrangement uses TRBV27 and TRBJ2-7; TRBD2 aligns across 16 bases. Trimming removed 6 bases from V and 3 bases from J; junction bases left unmatched: 2. Looked up from germline, CDR1 is MNHEY and CDR2 is SMNVEV (reference sequence). The CDR3 contains 15 residues. CDR3 protein: CASRGLAGGSYEQYF. The CDR3 coding sequence is TGTGCCAGCAGGGGACTAGCGGGAGGGAGCTACGAGCAGTACTTC.

CDR3 DNA sequence: TGTGCCAGCTCGCCTATCCAGGGATCCGAGCAGTACTTC. Encoded protein: CASSPIQGSEQYF. V is TRBV18 and J is TRBJ2-7; D possibly corresponds to TRBD1 (5 bases). This CDR3 spans 13 amino acids. The V gene lost 6 bases and the J gene lost 6 bases, with 15 bases spanning the gap. Germline lookup yields CDR1 KGHSH and CDR2 LQKENI. Drawing the rest from reference TRBV18 and TRBJ2-7, the complete variable domain is NAGVMQNPRHLVRRRGQEARLRCSPMKGHSHVYWYRQLPEEGLKFMVYLQKENIIDESGMPKERFSAEFPKEGPSILRIQQVVRGDSAAYFCASSPIQGSEQYFGPGTRLTVT.

In its sample, this clone was seen once. The V and J genes are TRBV27 and TRBJ2-7, with D hard to call. The germline CDR1 and CDR2 sequences are MNHEY and SMNVEV (reference sequence). The V end was cut by 2 bases, the J end by 4 bases, with 15 bases between. CDR3 length equals 15 residues. In DNA form, the CDR3 reads TGTGCCAGCAGTTTACGCCAGACAAGCTTATACGAGCAGTACTTC. It encodes CASSLRQTSLYEQYF.

This chain connects TRBV21-1 to TRBJ1-6; the table's D gene call, TRBD1, was not cross checked with the DNA. TRBV21-1 has pseudogene status. This CDR3 has 14 residues. The CDR3: CARGHPTENSPLHF. The CDR3 DNA sequence: TGTGCCCGCGGACACCCGACGGAAAATTCACCCCTCCACTTT.

The V and J genes are TRBV9 and TRBJ2-7; 11 bases map to TRBD2. V was pared by 3 bases and J by 2 bases, with 7 bases of the junction left unmatched. The CDR3 is 16 amino acids. Germline V gene lookup returns CDR1 SGDLS and CDR2 YYNGEE. The CDR3 loop is CASSATGTSGTYEQYF. CDR3 coding DNA: TGTGCCAGCAGCGCGACTGGGACTAGCGGTACCTACGAGCAGTACTTC.

The J gene is TRBJ2-3, the V gene TRBV7-3, with TRBD2 identical over 7 bases. Germline CDR1 is SGHTA and CDR2 is FQGTGA. Trimming took 1 base from V and 4 from J; bases not matched to a gene: 5. There are 15 residues in the CDR3. The CDR3, as DNA: TGTGCCAGCAGCTTAAGGGGAGGGCCATCAGATACGCAGTATTTT. It is translated as CASSLRGGPSDTQYF.

This chain uses TRBV7-9 with TRBJ2-1; tentative D call: TRBD1 (6 bases). Trimming pared 5 bases from V and 2 bases from J, leaving 10 bases between. The CDR3 contains 14 residues. Per germline, CDR1 SEHNR and CDR2 FQNEAQ (reference sequence). The CDR3 sequence: CASSPDRTYNEQFF. The CDR3 nucleotides are TGTGCCAGCAGCCCGGACAGAACCTACAATGAGCAGTTCTTC.

This chain uses TRBV7-9 with TRBJ2-7, with 7 bases lining up with TRBD1. The germline V gene encodes CDR1 SEHNR and CDR2 FQNEAQ (reference sequence). Trimming removed 10 bases from V and 2 bases from J; junction bases left unmatched: 2. CDR3 length: 11 amino acids. CDR3 coding DNA: TGTGCCACCGGACAGGCCTACGAGCAGTACTTC. It is translated as CATGQAYEQYF. The complete variable domain, with remaining parts taken from reference TRBV7-9 and TRBJ2-7, reads DTGVSQNPRHKITKRGQNVTFRCDPISEHNRLYWYRQTLGQGPEFLTYFQNEAQLEKSRLLSDRFSAERPKGSFSTLEIQRTEQGDSAMYLCATGQAYEQYFGPGTRLTVT.

The rearrangement links TRBV25-1 to TRBJ2-1; 12 bases align to TRBD2. V shed 5 bases and J 6 bases; nucleotides not matched to a gene: 8. This CDR3 contains 16 residues. CDR1 and CDR2 from the germline V gene are MGHDK and SYGVNS. The CDR3 loop reads CASSSTSGGQGNEQFF. For the CDR3, the DNA is TGTGCCAGCAGTTCCACTAGCGGGGGGCAAGGCAATGAGCAGTTCTTC. Looking up the rest from reference TRBV25-1 and TRBJ2-1 gives the full variable domain: EADIYQTPRYLVIGTGKKITLECSQTMGHDKMYWYQQDPGMELHLIHYSYGVNSTEKGDLSSESTVSRIRTEHFPLTLESARPSHTSQYLCASSSTSGGQGNEQFFGPGTRLTVL.

This rearrangement joins TRBV2 to TRBJ2-7, with 11 bases that match TRBD2. Trimming cost V 9 bases and J 5 bases; bases outside gene matches: 18. Germline assignment: CDR1 SNHLY and CDR2 FYNNEI. The CDR3 consists of 17 residues. CDR3 coding DNA: TGTGCCAGTGTCCGGGAAGTAGCGGGGGGGCCGAAGGACGAGCAGTACTTC. It translates to CASVREVAGGPKDEQYF. Variable domain in full (rest from reference TRBV2 and TRBJ2-7): EPEVTQTPSHQVTQMGQEVILRCVPISNHLYFYWYRQILGQKVEFLVSFYNNEISEKSEIFDDQFSVERPDGSNFTLKIRSTKLEDSAMYFCASVREVAGGPKDEQYFGPGTRLTVT.

The gene calls are TRBV4-1 and TRBJ1-4; 7 bases fit TRBD1. V lost 1 base to trimming and J lost 0 bases; unmatched junction nucleotides: 5. CDR3 length equals 17 residues. CDR1 is MGHRA and CDR2 is YSYEKL in the germline V gene. This CDR3 is CASSQAPGTATNEKLFF. The CDR3 DNA reads TGCGCCAGCAGCCAAGCGCCTGGGACAGCAACTAATGAAAAACTGTTTTTT.

The chain has TRBV11-3 and TRBJ2-3; 9 bases agree with TRBD2. Germline V gene lookup returns CDR1 SGHNT and CDR2 YENEEA. J lost 5 bases, V lost 3 bases, and 6 bases had no gene match. This CDR3 comprises 15 residues. The chain's CDR3 is CASSLAGRGGDTQYF. CDR3 in DNA: TGTGCCAGCAGCTTGGCCGGGCGGGGGGGAGATACGCAGTATTTT.

This clone was seen once. The V gene is TRBV28, the J gene TRBJ1-1; D is undetermined. This CDR3 region has 12 residues. Trimming shortened V by 1 base and J by 4 bases, and 4 bases separated the two germline ends. Looked up from germline, CDR1 is MDHEN and CDR2 is SYDVKM. DNA for the CDR3: TGTGCCAGCAGTTTATCGGTCACTGAAGCTTTCTTT. It specifies CASSLSVTEAFF.

The V call is TRBV6-5, the J call TRBJ2-7, with 7 bases that match TRBD2. This CDR3 is built from 13 residues. The junction had 3 bases not matched to a gene; V was cut back by 0 bases and J by 7 bases. Germline CDR1 is MNHEY and CDR2 is SVGAGI. The CDR3 loop is CASSYSTGLEQYF. CDR3 bases: TGTGCCAGCAGTTACTCGACGGGACTAGAGCAGTACTTC.

The J gene is TRBJ2-5, the V gene TRBV19; TRBD1 might be the D (5 bases). V lost 1 base to trimming and J lost 5 bases, with 14 bases between them. CDR3 length: 15 amino acids. Germline values: CDR1 LNHDA, CDR2 SQIVND (reference sequence). CDR3 bases: TGTGCCAGTAGTATAGGGACATTCCCTGGGGAGACCCAGTACTTC. This encodes CASSIGTFPGETQYF.

The gene calls are TRBV10-3 and TRBJ1-5; 10 nucleotides align to TRBD1. The CDR3 has 17 amino acids. Germline CDR1 and CDR2: ENHRY and SYGVKD. Trimming took 5 bases from V and 0 from J; bases not matched to a gene: 7. DNA of the CDR3: TGTGCCATCAGTCCGGGACAGGGGCCGAATAGCAATCAGCCCCAGCATTTT. Amino acids: CAISPGQGPNSNQPQHF.

The chain carries TRBV6-6 and TRBJ1-2, with TRBD1 identical over 9 bases. CDR1 and CDR2 (germline): MNHNY, SVGAGI (reference sequence). The CDR3 is made up of 14 amino acids. V lost 5 bases, J lost 5 bases, and 6 bases stayed unmatched. The CDR3 region has the DNA TGTGCCAGCAGTGCTAGACAGGGGGTTTATGGCTACACCTTC. It translates to CASSARQGVYGYTF.

The chain links TRBV7-3 to TRBJ2-1; 10 bases match TRBD1. The germline CDR1 and CDR2 sequences are SGHTA and FQGTGA. Unmatched junction bases numbered 0, after V lost 2 bases and J lost 5 bases. CDR3 length equals 14 residues. In nucleotides, the CDR3 is TGTGCCAGCAGCTTAGGGACAGGGGACAATGAGCAGTTCTTC. This sequence encodes CASSLGTGDNEQFF.

The table lists this clone with a count of one. The genes are TRBV14 and TRBJ2-7; TRBD1 might be the D (6 bases). There are 14 residues in the CDR3. Germline V gives CDR1 SGHDN, CDR2 FVKESK. V lost 4 bases, J lost 2 bases, and 12 bases lay in between. CDR3 sequence: CASSPRGRAYEQYF. DNA of the CDR3: TGTGCCAGCAGCCCGAGGGGGAGAGCCTACGAGCAGTACTTC.

The chain employs TRBV11-3 and TRBJ1-1, with a tentative D call TRBD1 (5 bases). Germline V CDR1 and CDR2: SGHNT, YENEEA. The CDR3 covers 12 residues. V lost 8 bases to trimming and J lost 9 bases, with 16 bases between them. The CDR3 here is CASGAQGNKAFF. The CDR3 DNA reads as TGTGCCAGCGGGGCGCAGGGAAATAAAGCTTTCTTT.

A remark on this clone: One end of the junction is discordant with germline, which a read error may explain. CDR3 sequence (DNA): TGTGCCAGCAGTCAAGCTGGACTCTCTGAAGCTTTCTTT. Its protein product is CASSQAGLSEAFF. The chain is built from TRBV2 and TRBJ1-1; D is ambiguous. The CDR3 consists of 13 residues. CDR1 SNHLY and CDR2 FYNNEI come from the germline V gene.